The 30 T cell receptor beta chains below come from one sample, sequenced in a study of cytomegalovirus exposure and HLA in healthy donors. With 60 Vbeta and 13 Jbeta primers, the PCR was carried out. Using immunoSEQ multiplex PCR, the repertoire was profiled, and TCRdb retains in-frame clones only, with some absent. The sample comprises 76,000 or so clones, under 85% of which are singletons, and 8% to 10% rests with the top ten. The source material was PBMCs. These receptors were taken from a middle-aged woman in good health and CMV-seropositive.

The V gene is TRBV7-2, the J gene TRBJ1-2; D is unresolved. Trimming pared 2 bases from V and 4 bases from J, leaving 8 bases between. CDR1 is SGHTA, CDR2 FQGNSA, per germline. The CDR3 runs to 13 residues. The CDR3 coding sequence is TGTGCCAGCAGCTTATCTTACAGCTATGGCTACACCTTC. Translation: CASSLSYSYGYTF. The full variable domain, in which reference TRBV7-2 and TRBJ1-2 provide the parts outside the CDR3, is GAGVSQSPSNKVTEKGKDVELRCDPISGHTALYWYRQSLGQGLEFLIYFQGNSAPDKSGLPSDRFSAERTGGSVSTLTIQRTQQEDSAVYLCASSLSYSYGYTFGSGTRLTVV.

The chain is built from TRBV28 and TRBJ1-3, with 8 bases lining up with TRBD1. Germline-derived CDR1 and CDR2 are MDHEN and SYDVKM. V shed 5 bases and J 0 bases; nucleotides not matched to a gene: 6. There are 16 residues in the CDR3. The CDR3 DNA is TGTGCCAGCAGTCCCCCAGGGGGCCTCTCTGGAAACACCATATATTTT. Translating it yields CASSPPGGLSGNTIYF.

This rearrangement joins TRBV2 to TRBJ2-3; TRBD1 is a possible D gene (5 bases). Trimming left V 5 bases short and J 1 base short, with 7 bases between. The CDR3 length is 13 residues. Germline CDR1 reads SNHLY; CDR2 reads FYNNEI. CDR3 amino acids: CASSRGGTDTQYF. CDR3 DNA: TGTGCCAGCAGTAGGGGTGGCACAGATACGCAGTATTTT.

The V gene is TRBV5-6, the J gene TRBJ2-7; the D gene is possibly TRBD1 (6 bases). Trimming removed 4 bases at V and 2 bases at J, with 10 bases between. The CDR3 covers 13 residues. The germline CDR1 and CDR2 sequences are SGHDT and YYEEEE. The CDR3 sequence: CASSLTGPYEQYF. For the CDR3, the DNA is TGTGCCAGCAGCCTGACAGGCCCCTACGAGCAGTACTTC. Full variable domain (remainder filled in from reference TRBV5-6 and TRBJ2-7): DAGVTQSPTHLIKTRGQQVTLRCSPKSGHDTVSWYQQALGQGPQFIFQYYEEEERQRGNFPDRFSGHQFPNYSSELNVNALLLGDSALYLCASSLTGPYEQYFGPGTRLTVT.

CDR3 sequence: CASSLGSGRSEQYF. CDR3 DNA: TGCGCCAGCAGCTTGGGATCCGGTCGAAGCGAGCAGTACTTC. The chain carries TRBV5-1 and TRBJ2-7; no reliable D call. Trimming pared 0 bases from V and 6 bases from J, leaving 13 bases between. Germline CDR1 reads SGHRS; CDR2 reads YFSETQ. This CDR3 has 14 amino acids. Looking up the rest from reference TRBV5-1 and TRBJ2-7 gives the full variable domain: KAGVTQTPRYLIKTRGQQVTLSCSPISGHRSVSWYQQTPGQGLQFLFEYFSETQRNKGNFPGRFSGRQFSNSRSEMNVSTLELGDSALYLCASSLGSGRSEQYFGPGTRLTVT.

This clone was seen at least ten times. The chain joins TRBV4-1 to TRBJ2-7, with a tentative D call TRBD1 (5 bases). Trimming left V 0 bases short and J 0 bases short, with 12 bases between. The CDR3 loop spans 16 amino acids. Germline lookup yields CDR1 MGHRA and CDR2 YSYEKL. The chain's CDR3 is CASSQELSGLSYEQYF. The CDR3 DNA reads as TGCGCCAGCAGCCAAGAGCTATCAGGGCTCTCCTACGAGCAGTACTTC.

The V and J genes are TRBV11-2 and TRBJ2-5; no clear D. This CDR3 spans 15 amino acids. The V end was cut by 1 base, the J end by 1 base, with 10 bases between. Germline loops: CDR1 SGHAT, CDR2 FQNNGV. The CDR3 sequence is CASSLVVSGQETQYF. Written as DNA, the CDR3 is TGTGCCAGCAGCTTAGTTGTGTCGGGCCAAGAGACCCAGTACTTC.

This chain connects TRBV18 to TRBJ1-6; TRBD1 agrees at 7 bases. V lost 3 bases, J lost 3 bases, and 8 bases stayed unmatched. CDR1 KGHSH and CDR2 LQKENI come from the germline V gene. This CDR3 is 17 amino acids long. The CDR3 loop reads CASSPEDRAYYNSPLHF. In nucleotides, the CDR3 is TGTGCCAGCTCACCCGAAGACAGGGCCTACTATAATTCACCCCTCCACTTT. Full variable domain (missing parts from reference TRBV18 and TRBJ1-6): NAGVMQNPRHLVRRRGQEARLRCSPMKGHSHVYWYRQLPEEGLKFMVYLQKENIIDESGMPKERFSAEFPKEGPSILRIQQVVRGDSAAYFCASSPEDRAYYNSPLHFGNGTRLTVT.

The J gene is TRBJ2-2, the V gene TRBV30; 8 bases map to TRBD1. The CDR3 runs to 15 residues. Germline V gene sequence: CDR1 GTSNPN, CDR2 SVGIG (reference sequence). V dropped 5 bases and J dropped 7; count of bases not matched to a gene: 12. The chain's CDR3 is CAWQGAQRLDGELFF. CDR3 DNA: TGTGCCTGGCAGGGGGCTCAACGTCTGGACGGGGAGCTGTTTTTT.

This clone was seen more than once but under ten times. The V and J genes are TRBV4-3 and TRBJ1-6, with 7 nucleotides matching TRBD1. This CDR3 has 17 amino acids. Unmatched junction bases numbered 5, after V lost 3 bases and J lost 0 bases. Germline V CDR1 and CDR2: LGHNA, YSLEER. The CDR3 DNA is TGCGCCAGCAGCCACTTGACAGGGAGCTCCTATAATTCACCCCTCCACTTT. Amino acid sequence: CASSHLTGSSYNSPLHF.

The chain is built from TRBV7-2 and TRBJ2-5, with 7 bases that match TRBD1. V was clipped by 3 bases and J by 4 bases; unmatched bases: 8. Germline V gene lookup returns CDR1 SGHTA and CDR2 FQGNSA. The CDR3 runs 15 residues. CDR3 in amino acids: CASSFEGARRETQYF. CDR3 DNA sequence: TGTGCCAGCAGCTTTGAGGGGGCGAGGAGAGAGACCCAGTACTTC.

As to this clone: Compared with germline, one end of the junction differs, possibly owing to a read error. The V gene is TRBV5-1, the J gene TRBJ2-7; 8 nucleotides line up with TRBD1. The germline V gene encodes CDR1 SGHRS and CDR2 YFSETQ. The CDR3 length is 14 residues. The DNA of the CDR3 is TGCGCCAGTACCCTACAGGGGGGATCCTACGAGCAGCACTTC. The encoded protein is CASTLQGGSYEQHF.

This sequence joins TRBV5-1 and TRBJ2-7, with 9 bases that match TRBD1. There are 14 residues in the CDR3. Losses at the gene ends were 4 bases for V and 6 bases for J; bases not matched to a gene: 8. Germline CDR1 reads SGHRS; CDR2 reads YFSETQ. The CDR3 coding sequence is TGCGCCAGCAGCCCCCAGGGACAGGGCGGCGAGCAGTACTTC. Translating it yields CASSPQGQGGEQYF. Filled out from reference TRBV5-1 and TRBJ2-7, the complete variable domain reads KAGVTQTPRYLIKTRGQQVTLSCSPISGHRSVSWYQQTPGQGLQFLFEYFSETQRNKGNFPGRFSGRQFSNSRSEMNVSTLELGDSALYLCASSPQGQGGEQYFGPGTRLTVT.

V and J are TRBV19 and TRBJ1-2; D uncertain. V was clipped by 3 bases and J by 4 bases, with 12 bases between them. The CDR3 length is 14 residues. CDR1 and CDR2 (germline): LNHDA, SQIVND (reference sequence). CDR3: CASSMSKGGYGYTF. The CDR3 region has the DNA TGTGCCAGTAGTATGTCCAAAGGCGGCTATGGCTACACCTTC.

This clone was observed a handful of times. The chain combines TRBV9 with TRBJ2-7; 12 bases agree with TRBD1. Germline V CDR1 and CDR2: SGDLS, YYNGEE. The J segment lost 7 bases and the V segment lost 1 base, leaving 6 bases of the junction unmatched. The CDR3 is 15 residues long. CDR3 sequence reads: CASSVRGDRGQEQYF. In nucleotides, the CDR3 is TGTGCCAGCAGCGTACGCGGGGACAGGGGGCAGGAGCAGTACTTC. The complete variable domain, with remaining parts taken from reference TRBV9 and TRBJ2-7, reads DSGVTQTPKHLITATGQRVTLRCSPRSGDLSVYWYQQSLDQGLQFLIQYYNGEERAKGNILERFSAQQFPDLHSELNLSSLELGDSALYFCASSVRGDRGQEQYFGPGTRLTVT.

The rearrangement uses TRBV2 and TRBJ2-7, with TRBD1 matching 10 bases. The CDR3 totals 14 residues. Trimming took 4 bases from V and 5 from J; bases not matched to a gene: 5. Germline CDR1 is SNHLY and CDR2 is FYNNEI. CDR3 bases: TGTGCCAGCAGTGCGGGACAGGGGAGGCACGAGCAGTACTTC. Translated, it gives CASSAGQGRHEQYF.

The CDR3 nucleotides read TGTGCCAGCGGGGTGGACAGCGCTCCCGGGGAGCTGTTTTTT. Amino acids: CASGVDSAPGELFF. The chain combines TRBV2 with TRBJ2-2, with D maybe TRBD1 (6 bases). The CDR3 has 14 amino acids. The V end lost 8 bases, the J end lost 6 bases, and 16 bases lay between the germline ends. CDR1 and CDR2 from the germline V gene are SNHLY and FYNNEI. The variable domain in full, with the rest retrieved from reference TRBV2 and TRBJ2-2, is EPEVTQTPSHQVTQMGQEVILRCVPISNHLYFYWYRQILGQKVEFLVSFYNNEISEKSEIFDDQFSVERPDGSNFTLKIRSTKLEDSAMYFCASGVDSAPGELFFGEGSRLTVL.

This chain connects TRBV13 to TRBJ1-5; D perhaps matches TRBD1 (6 bases). The germline V gene has CDR1 PRHDT and CDR2 FYEKMQ (reference sequence). The CDR3 spans 15 residues. V gave up 0 bases and J gave up 6 bases, with 12 bases separating them. The CDR3 is CASSLGAGARQPQHF. CDR3 nucleotide sequence: TGTGCCAGCAGCTTAGGAGCGGGGGCACGTCAGCCCCAGCATTTT.

The chain couples TRBV6-6 to TRBJ2-5, with D uncertain. V was shortened by 6 bases and J by 1 base, with 6 bases between the two germline ends. Germline lookup yields CDR1 MNHNY and CDR2 SVGAGI (reference sequence). The CDR3 contains 12 residues. CDR3 nucleotides: TGTGCCAGCAGCAACTTCCAAGAGACCCAGTACTTC. This translates into CASSNFQETQYF.

The gene calls are TRBV5-1 and TRBJ1-1; D possibly corresponds to TRBD1 (5 bases). Trimming pared 0 bases from V and 1 base from J, leaving 22 bases between. The CDR3 sequence is 19 residues long. The germline V gene encodes CDR1 SGHRS and CDR2 YFSETQ. CDR3 amino acids: CASSLGGALPIRRNTEAFF. The DNA of the CDR3 is TGCGCCAGCAGCTTGGGTGGGGCACTACCGATACGGAGGAACACTGAAGCTTTCTTT.

The V and J genes are TRBV10-3 and TRBJ2-5, with 9 nucleotides matching TRBD1. Germline assignment: CDR1 ENHRY and CDR2 SYGVKD. The CDR3 has 15 amino acids. J was trimmed by 6 bases and V by 3 bases; bases with no gene match: 8. CDR3 sequence (DNA): TGTGCCATCAGTGATTCTGGACAGGGGAGGCAGACCCAGTACTTC. Encoded protein: CAISDSGQGRQTQYF.

This clone has a handful of counts. The V gene is TRBV7-3, the J gene TRBJ1-2, with 9 positions matching TRBD1. CDR3 size: 15 residues. Germline CDR1 is SGHTA and CDR2 is FQGTGA. Trimming at V came to 5 bases and at J to 3 bases, leaving 7 bases not matched to a gene. CDR3 amino acids: CASSPRQGVYYGYTF. DNA of the CDR3: TGTGCCAGCAGCCCGCGACAGGGGGTATACTATGGCTACACCTTC. Complete variable domain (other parts from reference TRBV7-3 and TRBJ1-2): GAGVSQTPSNKVTEKGKYVELRCDPISGHTALYWYRQSLGQGPEFLIYFQGTGAADDSGLPNDRFFAVRPEGSVSTLKIQRTERGDSAVYLCASSPRQGVYYGYTFGSGTRLTVV.

The V and J genes are TRBV7-9 and TRBJ2-7; TRBD1 matches 9 bases. The V gene end was trimmed by 4 bases and the J gene end by 4 bases; junction bases not matched to a gene: 11. The CDR3 spans 16 residues. Per the germline V gene, CDR1 is SEHNR and CDR2 is FQNEAQ (reference sequence). The CDR3 sequence: CASSSPMGTGRYEQYF. The CDR3 DNA sequence: TGTGCCAGCAGCTCTCCCATGGGGACAGGGAGATACGAGCAGTACTTC.

This rearrangement joins TRBV7-9 to TRBJ2-1; a possible D gene is TRBD1 (6 bases). V lost 4 bases and J 1 base, leaving 11 bases between the germline ends. CDR3 size: 15 residues. Germline V CDR1 and CDR2: SEHNR, FQNEAQ (reference sequence). CDR3 coding DNA: TGTGCCAGCAGCTGGACAGTGACGTCCTACAATGAGCAGTTCTTC. Its protein product is CASSWTVTSYNEQFF.

The chain joins TRBV9 to TRBJ2-3; 9 bases map to TRBD2. CDR1 and CDR2 from the germline V gene are SGDLS and YYNGEE. The CDR3 is 13 amino acids. Trimming at V came to 5 bases and at J to 4 bases, leaving 2 bases not matched to a gene. In DNA form, the CDR3 reads TGTGCCAGCAGAGCGGGGGGCGCAGATACGCAGTATTTT. Translating it yields CASRAGGADTQYF.

J is TRBJ2-3 and V is TRBV11-2; TRBD2 matches 7 bases. This CDR3 has 15 amino acids. With 5 bases clipped from V and 0 bases from J, the junction kept 5 bases outside the gene matches. CDR1 is SGHAT, CDR2 FQNNGV, per germline. CDR3 amino acids: CASSPSGTSTDTQYF. CDR3 in DNA: TGTGCCAGCAGCCCTAGCGGCACTAGCACAGATACGCAGTATTTT.

The V call is TRBV11-3, the J call TRBJ2-7, with 9 bases lining up with TRBD1. The CDR3 totals 14 residues. Germline CDR1 and CDR2: SGHNT and YENEEA. V lost 6 bases and J lost 7; bases outside the gene matches: 10. CDR3 nucleotide sequence: TGTGCCAGCAGTGCCGGGACAGGGAGTTGGGAGCAGTACTTC. It codes for CASSAGTGSWEQYF. The whole variable domain, remainder taken from reference TRBV11-3 and TRBJ2-7, is EAGVVQSPRYKIIEKKQPVAFWCNPISGHNTLYWYLQNLGQGPELLIRYENEEAVDDSQLPKDRFSAERLKGVDSTLKIQPAELGDSAVYLCASSAGTGSWEQYFGPGTRLTVT.

Relative to its sample, this clone is medium-sized. The chain combines TRBV5-4 with TRBJ2-5; D gene ambiguous. Germline CDR1 reads SGHNT; CDR2 reads YYREEE (reference sequence). V lost 4 bases to trimming and J lost 2 bases, with 3 bases between them. CDR3 length equals 11 residues. CDR3 amino acids: CASSTQETQYF. Written as DNA, the CDR3 is TGTGCCAGCAGCACTCAAGAGACCCAGTACTTC. The full variable domain, with the rest looked up from reference TRBV5-4 and TRBJ2-5, is ETGVTQSPTHLIKTRGQQVTLRCSSQSGHNTVSWYQQALGQGPQFIFQYYREEENGRGNFPPRFSGLQFPNYSSELNVNALELDDSALYLCASSTQETQYFGPGTRLLVL.

The chain joins TRBV29-1 to TRBJ2-2; 13 nucleotides agree with TRBD2. The germline gives CDR1 SQVTM, CDR2 ANQGSEA. The CDR3 extends over 14 amino acids. V gave up 7 bases and J gave up 6 bases; unmatched junction bases: 5. CDR3 residues: CSACTSGGAGELFF. Written as DNA, the CDR3 is TGCAGCGCCTGTACTAGCGGGGGGGCCGGGGAGCTGTTTTTT.

The CDR3 sequence is CASSQGRGGTDTQYF. CDR3 in DNA: TGTGCCAGCAGTCAGGGGAGAGGTGGCACAGATACGCAGTATTTT. The chain links TRBV6-6 to TRBJ2-3; D possibly corresponds to TRBD1 (6 bases). Between the trimmed V and J ends, which lost 5 bases and 1 base, there was a span of 13 bases. Germline values: CDR1 MNHNY, CDR2 SVGAGI (reference sequence). This CDR3 is built from 15 residues.